These 28 T cell receptor beta chains were all obtained from the same sample, sequenced in a study of Tregs in tolerant kidney transplant recipients. Here immunoSEQ multiplex PCR was the method, and the copy in TCRdb shows in-frame clones only, minus some. The sample yields 120,000 or so clones, about 91% seen once. The sample consisted of CD4+ T cells from blood. The receptors derive from a human donor in good health.

V and J are TRBV28 and TRBJ2-7, with TRBD1 matching 12 bases. Germline V CDR1 and CDR2: MDHEN, SYDVKM. The CDR3 contains 16 residues. The V gene end was trimmed by 6 bases and the J gene end by 6 bases; junction bases not matched to a gene: 12. The CDR3 DNA reads as TGTGCCAGCAGCGTAGCTCCGGGACAGGGGGCCATCGAGCAGTACTTC. This codes for CASSVAPGQGAIEQYF.

The chain recombines TRBV6-1 with TRBJ1-1; the D is unclear. Trimming took 3 bases from V and 0 from J, leaving 5 bases between them. Germline V gene lookup returns CDR1 MNHNS and CDR2 SASEGT. The CDR3 extends over 13 amino acids. The CDR3 nucleotides read TGTGCCAGCAGTGACAGAATGAACACTGAAGCTTTCTTT. This gives the protein CASSDRMNTEAFF.

The V call is TRBV4-2, the J call TRBJ2-1; tentative D call: TRBD1 (5 bases). V lost 3 bases and J 12 bases, leaving 18 bases between the germline ends. CDR3 size: 14 residues. The V gene's germline CDR1 is LGHNA and CDR2 YNFKEQ. CDR3 region: CASSQESRVGLQFF. In DNA form, the CDR3 reads TGTGCCAGCAGCCAGGAGAGCAGGGTAGGGTTGCAGTTCTTC.

The chain links TRBV5-1 to TRBJ2-3; 10 positions match TRBD2. Germline CDR1 is SGHRS and CDR2 is YFSETQ. The CDR3 has 15 residues. Trimming cost V 3 bases and J 1 base; bases outside gene matches: 2. The CDR3: CASSSLAGGTDTQYF. The CDR3 DNA is TGCGCCAGCAGCTCCCTAGCGGGGGGCACAGATACGCAGTATTTT.

This clone was observed once. J is TRBJ2-7 and V is TRBV19; TRBD1 agrees at 9 bases. Germline V gene data show CDR1 as LNHDA and CDR2 as SQIVND (reference sequence). Losses at the gene ends were 5 bases for V and 2 bases for J; bases not matched to a gene: 4. The CDR3 contains 14 residues. DNA for the CDR3: TGTGCCAGTAGTCGGCGACAGGGGGCCTACGAGCAGTACTTC. This sequence encodes CASSRRQGAYEQYF.

J is TRBJ1-5 and V is TRBV18; D is unclear. The V end lost 5 bases, the J end lost 2 bases, and 22 bases lay between the germline ends. Germline lookup yields CDR1 KGHSH and CDR2 LQKENI. The CDR3 is 18 residues long. The CDR3, as DNA: TGTGCCAGCTCATCCTACGGACCGGGAGCAAGAGGCAATCAGCCCCAGCATTTT. It yields the protein CASSSYGPGARGNQPQHF.

This clone came up once. The chain employs TRBV5-4 and TRBJ2-5; 7 bases line up with TRBD2. The germline V gene encodes CDR1 SGHNT and CDR2 YYREEE (reference sequence). The ends lost 4 bases at V and 1 base at J; junction bases unmatched: 10. This CDR3 comprises 16 residues. CDR3 residues: CASSASRAGAQETQYF. The CDR3 nucleotides read TGTGCCAGCAGCGCATCTAGGGCGGGAGCCCAAGAGACCCAGTACTTC.

With regard to this clone: The junction shows a germline mismatch at one end, possibly a read error. The DNA of the CDR3 is TGTGCTAGCAGTCGGGACTTTCAAGAGACCCAGTACTTC. Translated, it gives CASSRDFQETQYF. The gene calls are TRBV7-7 and TRBJ2-5; possible D gene TRBD2, 6 bases. The CDR3 is 13 residues long. Germline lookup yields CDR1 SSHAT and CDR2 FNYEAQ (reference sequence).

The table lists this clone with a count of one. The chain combines TRBV6-6 with TRBJ1-5; TRBD1 matches at 7 bases. The CDR3 covers 14 residues. The germline CDR1 and CDR2 sequences are MNHNY and SVGAGI (reference sequence). Trimming removed 6 bases from V and 6 bases from J; junction bases left unmatched: 8. CDR3 sequence: CASSPTGEVQPQHF. CDR3 nucleotides: TGTGCCAGCAGCCCTACAGGGGAGGTTCAGCCCCAGCATTTT.

The chain joins TRBV7-9 to TRBJ2-7, with 8 bases aligning to TRBD2. The CDR3 length is 15 residues. Losses at the gene ends were 2 bases for V and 5 bases for J; bases not matched to a gene: 8. Germline V gene data show CDR1 as SEHNR and CDR2 as FQNEAQ (reference sequence). The chain's CDR3 is CASSLKAGEGNEQYF. The CDR3 DNA follows: TGTGCCAGCAGCTTAAAAGCGGGAGAAGGTAACGAGCAGTACTTC.

V usage is TRBV7-9 and J usage is TRBJ1-2; maybe TRBD1 (5 bases). Germline V gene lookup returns CDR1 SEHNR and CDR2 FQNEAQ (reference sequence). V lost 6 bases, J lost 2 bases, and 16 bases lay in between. CDR3 length: 15 residues. The CDR3 DNA follows: TGTGCCAGCAGTCACCCGGAGGGGAAGAACTATGGCTACACCTTC. Protein product: CASSHPEGKNYGYTF. The complete variable domain, with remaining parts taken from reference TRBV7-9 and TRBJ1-2, reads DTGVSQNPRHKITKRGQNVTFRCDPISEHNRLYWYRQTLGQGPEFLTYFQNEAQLEKSRLLSDRFSAERPKGSFSTLEIQRTEQGDSAMYLCASSHPEGKNYGYTFGSGTRLTVV.

The gene calls are TRBV30 and TRBJ1-6; D gene unclear. The CDR3 sequence is 14 residues long. Germline CDR1 is GTSNPN and CDR2 is SVGIG (reference sequence). The V and J ends lost 8 bases and 7 bases respectively, with 18 bases between them. The CDR3 spells CARSEGMRNSPLHF. The CDR3 DNA reads TGTGCCCGCTCGGAGGGTATGAGAAATTCACCCCTCCACTTT.

The gene calls are TRBV7-9 and TRBJ2-5, with unresolved D. The V end lost 1 base, the J end lost 7 bases, and 7 bases lay between the germline ends. This CDR3 contains 12 residues. Germline V gene data show CDR1 as SEHNR and CDR2 as FQNEAQ (reference sequence). CDR3 DNA: TGTGCCAGCAGCTTAGATCGGGCGACCCAGTACTTC. This translates into CASSLDRATQYF.

CDR3 sequence: CASSWATANEKLFF. As DNA, the CDR3 is TGCGCCAGCAGCTGGGCTACGGCTAATGAAAAACTGTTTTTT. The chain combines TRBV5-1 with TRBJ1-4; D gene unclear. Trimming left V 3 bases short and J 3 bases short, with 9 bases between. Germline V gene sequence: CDR1 SGHRS, CDR2 YFSETQ. CDR3 size: 14 residues. Full variable domain (remainder filled in from reference TRBV5-1 and TRBJ1-4): KAGVTQTPRYLIKTRGQQVTLSCSPISGHRSVSWYQQTPGQGLQFLFEYFSETQRNKGNFPGRFSGRQFSNSRSEMNVSTLELGDSALYLCASSWATANEKLFFGSGTQLSVL.

The chain is built from TRBV4-2 and TRBJ1-2; D not resolved. The CDR3 length is 15 residues. Germline V gene sequence: CDR1 LGHNA, CDR2 YNFKEQ. Trimming shortened V by 1 base and J by 0 bases, and 9 bases separated the two germline ends. The CDR3 nucleotides are TGTGCCAGCAGCCAAGCTGTCAACCCTAACTATGGCTACACCTTC. Amino acid sequence: CASSQAVNPNYGYTF.

On this clone: At one end the junction does not follow the germline gene, possibly because of a read error. This chain links TRBV2 with TRBJ2-3, with 9 bases aligning to TRBD1. Germline CDR1 reads SNHLY; CDR2 reads FYNNEI. This CDR3 has 16 residues. The CDR3 DNA reads TGTGCCAGCATTGAACAGGGGGCCTCTAGCACAGATACGCAGTATTTT. It is translated as CASIEQGASSTDTQYF. The whole variable domain, remainder taken from reference TRBV2 and TRBJ2-3, is EPEVTQTPSHQVTQMGQEVILRCVPISNHLYFYWYRQILGQKVEFLVSFYNNEISEKSEIFDDQFSVERPDGSNFTLKIRSTKLEDSAMYFCASIEQGASSTDTQYFGPGTRLTVL.

The rearrangement joins TRBV6-5 to TRBJ1-2; unclear D gene. Between the trimmed V and J ends, which lost 5 bases and 8 bases, there was a span of 15 bases. The V gene's germline CDR1 is MNHEY and CDR2 SVGAGI. This CDR3 region has 13 residues. CDR3 amino acids: CASSEGIPEGYTF. As DNA, the CDR3 is TGTGCCAGCAGTGAAGGCATCCCGGAGGGCTACACCTTC.

CDR3 DNA sequence: TGTGCCAGCAGTTGGTCGCCCGAGACCCAGTACTTC. As protein: CASSWSPETQYF. The chain carries TRBV6-1 and TRBJ2-5, with D hard to call. This CDR3 is built from 12 residues. Germline CDR1 is MNHNS and CDR2 is SASEGT. Trimming removed 5 bases at V and 5 bases at J, with 9 bases between.

This chain joins TRBV11-2 and TRBJ2-3; TRBD2 matches 8 bases. Germline V gene sequence: CDR1 SGHAT, CDR2 FQNNGV. Germline trimming cut 3 bases from V and 1 base from J; bases unmatched to any gene: 15. CDR3 length equals 19 residues. CDR3 sequence (DNA): TGTGCCAGCAGCTTTCCCGCGGGGGGCCCAGGCCTCGGCACAGATACGCAGTATTTT. Amino acid sequence: CASSFPAGGPGLGTDTQYF.

This chain joins TRBV6-5 and TRBJ1-1; D is unresolved. The CDR3 extends over 13 amino acids. V was shortened by 0 bases and J by 4 bases, with 6 bases between the two germline ends. Germline CDR1 and CDR2: MNHEY and SVGAGI. This CDR3 reads CASSYSRVTEAFF. The CDR3, as DNA: TGTGCCAGCAGTTACTCGAGGGTCACTGAAGCTTTCTTT.

This sequence joins TRBV7-9 and TRBJ1-4; D gene uncertain. V was trimmed by 0 bases and J by 8 bases, leaving 7 bases between them. CDR1 SEHNR and CDR2 FQNEAQ come from the germline V gene (reference sequence). The CDR3 is 13 residues long. The CDR3 spells CASSLASGEKLFF. The DNA for the CDR3 is TGTGCCAGCAGCTTAGCTTCGGGGGAAAAACTGTTTTTT.

The chain joins TRBV10-3 to TRBJ1-2; unclear D gene. Germline CDR1 reads ENHRY; CDR2 reads SYGVKD. Between the trimmed V and J ends, which lost 3 bases and 6 bases, there was a span of 11 bases. The CDR3 is 13 residues long. The CDR3 DNA is TGTGCCATCAGTGATCCGGCTGTAGATGGCTACACCTTC. It encodes CAISDPAVDGYTF.

This chain joins TRBV10-3 and TRBJ2-3, with 9 bases lining up with TRBD2. From germline, CDR1 is ENHRY and CDR2 SYGVKD. The CDR3 length is 16 residues. Losses at the gene ends were 6 bases for V and 3 bases for J; bases not matched to a gene: 10. The CDR3 region has the DNA TGTGCCATCAGAGGGGGAGTCACTAGCGGGACAGATACGCAGTATTTT. It yields the protein CAIRGGVTSGTDTQYF.

This clone was counted once. The chain recombines TRBV30 with TRBJ2-1; possible D gene TRBD1, 5 bases. Germline V CDR1 and CDR2: GTSNPN, SVGIG (reference sequence). V dropped 7 bases and J dropped 0 bases, with 7 bases sitting between them. This CDR3 contains 12 residues. The CDR3: CASGNSYNEQFF. CDR3 DNA sequence: TGTGCCTCAGGGAACTCCTACAATGAGCAGTTCTTC. Full variable domain (outside the CDR3, taken from reference TRBV30 and TRBJ2-1): SQTIHQWPATLVQPVGSPLSLECTVEGTSNPNLYWYRQAAGRGLQLLFYSVGIGQISSEVPQNLSASRPQDRQFILSSKKLLLSDSGFYLCASGNSYNEQFFGPGTRLTVL.

V and J are TRBV6-6 and TRBJ2-1; D is ambiguous. This CDR3 has 14 residues. The germline V gene encodes CDR1 MNHNY and CDR2 SVGAGI (reference sequence). V lost 2 bases and J lost 5, with 10 bases in between. CDR3 sequence reads: CASSYLTANNEQFF. DNA of the CDR3: TGTGCCAGCAGTTACCTCACTGCGAACAATGAGCAGTTCTTC.

This chain connects TRBV5-1 to TRBJ1-5; D may be TRBD1 (6 bases). V lost 4 bases and J 7 bases, leaving 18 bases between the germline ends. The germline gives CDR1 SGHRS, CDR2 YFSETQ. The CDR3 runs 15 residues. The CDR3 sequence: CASSPRGGGLQPQHF. The DNA of the CDR3 is TGCGCCAGCAGCCCAAGGGGCGGGGGCTTACAGCCCCAGCATTTT. Looking up the rest from reference TRBV5-1 and TRBJ1-5 gives the full variable domain: KAGVTQTPRYLIKTRGQQVTLSCSPISGHRSVSWYQQTPGQGLQFLFEYFSETQRNKGNFPGRFSGRQFSNSRSEMNVSTLELGDSALYLCASSPRGGGLQPQHFGDGTRLSIL.

The chain uses TRBV12-5 and TRBJ1-5; 9 nucleotides match TRBD1. The germline CDR1 and CDR2 sequences are LGHNT and FRNRAP. Trimming at V came to 0 bases and at J to 2 bases, leaving 17 bases not matched to a gene. This CDR3 is 21 amino acids long. CDR3 amino acids: CASGLVPPPADRGIGNQPQHF. Written as DNA, the CDR3 is TGTGCTAGTGGTTTGGTACCCCCCCCCGCCGACAGGGGGATAGGCAATCAGCCCCAGCATTTT.

The CDR3 here is CASSLSGPNQPQHF. The CDR3 region has the DNA TGTGCCAGCAGCTTGTCAGGGCCAAATCAGCCCCAGCATTTT. This chain links TRBV5-4 with TRBJ1-5, with D tentatively TRBD1 (5 bases). Deletions cut 1 base from V and 4 bases from J, with 9 bases between. The CDR3 length is 14 residues. Germline CDR1 SGHNT, CDR2 YYREEE (reference sequence).